This TCR beta chain was recovered during a study of naive and memory T cell subsets. Study-wide results and limits: Naive repertoires, especially CD8, held a few larger clonotypes, possibly memory cells re-expressing CD45RA. Activation and differentiation may alter RNA-based TCR counts.

Alpha and beta libraries were amplified separately from the second PCR onward. Sequential positive selection took CD4 T cells first, then CD8 T cells. Cells stained for CD3, CD4, CD8, CD45RA, CD27 and viability were sorted into four CD45RA/CD27 subsets. An equimolar mix of two oligonucleotides served as the beta constant-region primer for TRBC1 and TRBC2. Nested alpha and beta constant-region primers with the SP2 primer drove four PCR rounds on ligated cDNA. TCRdb re-called the UMI-ligation and nested PCR reads through MiXCR, storing one row per CDR3 protein. The data contain about 150,000 distinct CDR3 sequences, roughly 20% of them singletons. The germline V gene has CDR1 MNHEY and CDR2 SMNVEV (reference sequence). The ends were cut back, 4 bases at V and 3 bases at J, with 16 bases in the middle. The CDR3 length is 15 residues. This clonotype came up a few times. Its antigen is still unknown.

The source material was naive CD4+ T cells from blood. The origin of this receptor is a human donor in good health. The chain combines TRBV27 with TRBJ2-7, with D perhaps matching TRBD2 (5 bases). CDR3 in amino acids: CASSYRGQDFYEQYF. CDR3 DNA sequence: TGTGCCAGCAGTTATCGAGGGCAGGACTTCTACGAGCAGTACTTC.